The clone carrying this T cell receptor (beta chain) showed up many times. These data belong to a study of tumor-infiltrating lymphocytes in oesophageal squamous cell carcinoma. TCRdb re-called the PCR reads with MiXCR, one entry per CDR3 protein. In the table there are 9,500 to 12,000 distinct CDR3 sequences, less than 65% of which are singletons. Trimming cost V 4 bases and J 2 bases, with 18 bases left between them. The CDR3 runs to 16 residues. The germline CDR1 and CDR2 sequences are SGHVS and FNYEAQ. This TCR came from a male donor with esophageal squamous cell carcinoma. The chain links TRBV7-6 to TRBJ2-7; either TRBD1 or TRBD2 may fit D (5 bases each). Sequencing input: esophageal tumor tissue. CDR3: CASSSGSGQGPYEQYF. DNA for the CDR3: TGTGCCAGCAGCTCGGGGTCGGGGCAGGGCCCCTACGAGCAGTACTTC.